The clone carrying this T cell receptor beta chain appeared once. Assay used: immunoSEQ multiplex PCR; TCRdb lists only in-frame clones, some missing. Counted here are 70,000 or so clones, approximately 89% occurring once; the ten biggest clones make up about 20%. CDR1 is SGHAT, CDR2 FQNNGV, per germline. This CDR3 comprises 13 residues. The V end was cut by 5 bases, the J end by 2 bases, with 6 bases between. This sample stems from a study of control samples from healthy donors and cancer patients. The sequence was obtained from a man between 60 and 75 years old with lung cancer. V usage is TRBV11-2 and J usage is TRBJ2-2; the D is unclear. The sequencing input was PBMCs. The CDR3 loop is CASSPVNTGELFF. CDR3 DNA: TGTGCCAGCAGCCCGGTAAACACCGGGGAGCTGTTTTTT. The full variable domain, rest sourced from reference TRBV11-2 and TRBJ2-2, is EAGVAQSPRYKIIEKRQSVAFWCNPISGHATLYWYQQILGQGPKLLIQFQNNGVVDDSQLPKDRFSAERLKGVDSTLKIQPAKLEDSAVYLCASSPVNTGELFFGEGSRLTVL.